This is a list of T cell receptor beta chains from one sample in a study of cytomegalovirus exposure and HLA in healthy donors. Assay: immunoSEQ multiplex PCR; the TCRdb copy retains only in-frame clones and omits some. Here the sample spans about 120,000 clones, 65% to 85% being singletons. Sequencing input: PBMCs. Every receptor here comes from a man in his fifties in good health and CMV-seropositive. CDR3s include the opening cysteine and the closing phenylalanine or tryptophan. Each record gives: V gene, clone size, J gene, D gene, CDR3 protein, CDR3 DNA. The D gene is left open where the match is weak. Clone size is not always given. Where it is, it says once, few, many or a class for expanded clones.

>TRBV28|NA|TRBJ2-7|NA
CASRIGQTYEQYF
TGTGCCAGCAGAATCGGACAAACCTACGAGCAGTACTTC
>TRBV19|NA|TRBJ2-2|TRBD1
CASRRTGITGELFF
TGTGCCAGTAGGAGGACAGGGATCACCGGGGAGCTGTTTTTT
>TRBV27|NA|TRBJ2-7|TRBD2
CASSWAGTSGYEQYF
TGTGCCAGCAGTTGGGCCGGGACTAGCGGCTACGAGCAGTACTTC
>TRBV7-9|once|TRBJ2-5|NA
CSGRQIEETQYF
TGTTCCGGCCGACAGATAGAAGAGACCCAGTACTTC
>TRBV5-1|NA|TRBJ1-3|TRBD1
CASSGDRPGNTIYF
TGCGCCAGCAGCGGGGACAGGCCCGGAAACACCATATATTTT
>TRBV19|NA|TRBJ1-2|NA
CASSPGLSYGYTF
TGTGCCAGTAGCCCAGGGCTCTCCTATGGCTACACCTTC
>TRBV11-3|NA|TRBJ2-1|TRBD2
CASSGNREGEQFF
TGTGCCAGCAGCGGGAACCGGGAGGGTGAGCAGTTCTTC
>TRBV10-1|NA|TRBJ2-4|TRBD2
CASSAGTTKNIQYF
TGCGCCAGCAGCGCCGGGACTACCAAAAACATTCAGTACTTC
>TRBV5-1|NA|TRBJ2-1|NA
CASSLAEAASYNEQFF
TGCGCCAGCAGCTTGGCCGAAGCGGCCTCCTACAATGAGCAGTTCTTC
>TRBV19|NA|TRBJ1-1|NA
CASSILFRGTEAFF
TGTGCCAGTAGTATTCTTTTTCGGGGGACTGAAGCTTTCTTT
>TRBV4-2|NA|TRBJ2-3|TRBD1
CASSQPPGQGAWDTQYF
TGTGCCAGCAGCCAACCGCCGGGACAGGGGGCTTGGGATACGCAGTATTTT
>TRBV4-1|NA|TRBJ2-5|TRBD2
CASSRLSGRVQETQYF
TGCGCCAGCAGCCGCCTTAGCGGGAGAGTACAAGAGACCCAGTACTTC
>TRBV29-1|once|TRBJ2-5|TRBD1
CSFQDRGQETQYF
TGCAGCTTCCAAGACAGGGGGCAAGAGACCCAGTACTTC
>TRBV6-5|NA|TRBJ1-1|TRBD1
CASSTQGARGAFF
TGTGCCAGCAGTACGCAGGGGGCGCGCGGAGCTTTCTTT
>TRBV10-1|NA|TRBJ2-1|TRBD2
CASSRPTSGRVSSYNEQFF
TGCGCCAGCAGTCGACCGACTAGCGGGAGGGTTAGCTCCTACAATGAGCAGTTCTTC
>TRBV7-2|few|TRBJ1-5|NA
CASSFWGDQPQHF
TGTGCCAGCAGCTTTTGGGGGGATCAGCCCCAGCATTTT
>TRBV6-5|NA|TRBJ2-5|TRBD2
CASSYSTSGRRGAQYF
TGTGCCAGCAGTTACTCCACTAGCGGGAGAAGGGGAGCCCAGTACTTC
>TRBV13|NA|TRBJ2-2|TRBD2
CASSLGDYPTGELFF
TGCGCCAGCAGCTTAGGGGACTACCCTACCGGGGAGCTGTTTTTT
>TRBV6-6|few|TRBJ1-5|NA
CASKGDYGQPQHF
TGTGCCAGCAAGGGGGATTACGGTCAGCCCCAGCATTTT
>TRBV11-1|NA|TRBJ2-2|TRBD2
CASSLSLRGGGRDDGELFF
TGTGCCAGCAGCCTCAGCTTAAGGGGAGGCGGGAGGGATGACGGGGAGCTGTTTTTT